This TCR beta chain came from a study of beta chain features in type 1 diabetes. Study outcomes and limitations: The naive, central memory and Treg TCRB repertoires showed an apparent similarity that was greater among patients than among healthy donors. Patients and controls would share equally any PCR tilt toward shorter templates.

The table lists this clone with a few counts. No antigen is known for it. V lost 7 bases and J lost 4, with 17 bases in between. This CDR3 spans 15 amino acids. CDR1 is LNHNV and CDR2 is YYDKDF in the germline V gene (reference sequence). Reverse transcribing all isolated RNA meant expressed TCRB transcripts were sequenced. Produced via immunoSEQ multiplex PCR; TCRdb's table is partial and in-frame only. The data show 810,000 or so clones, 15% to 20% seen once. Heparinised blood was drawn once per donor, averaging around 110 mL. This receptor was obtained from a woman younger than 30 in good health. Material for sequencing was naive CD4+ T cells from blood. The chain employs TRBV15 and TRBJ1-5; unclear D gene. In DNA, the CDR3 is TGTGCCACCACGAACCACGCGGCGACAAATCAGCCCCAGCATTTT. It codes for CATTNHAATNQPQHF. The complete variable domain, with remaining parts taken from reference TRBV15 and TRBJ1-5, reads DAMVIQNPRYQVTQFGKPVTLSCSQTLNHNVMYWYQQKSSQAPKLLFHYYDKDFNNEADTPDNFQSRRPNTSFCFLDIRSPGLGDTAMYLCATTNHAATNQPQHFGDGTRLSIL.